The 12 T cell receptor beta chains presented below share a single source sample, sequenced in a study of blood T cell repertoires in COVID-19. Assay: immunoSEQ multiplex PCR; the TCRdb copy retains only in-frame clones and omits some. The sample yields under 130,000 clones, about 80% seen once. Sequenced: peripheral blood. All receptors come from a human donor in a cohort sampled during active COVID-19.

The V gene is TRBV7-6, the J gene TRBJ2-1; a possible D gene is TRBD1 (6 bases). V lost 0 bases to trimming and J lost 5 bases, with 8 bases between them. Germline lookup yields CDR1 SGHVS and CDR2 FNYEAQ. The length of the CDR3 is 14 residues. CDR3 residues: CASSLADRNNEQFF. DNA for the CDR3: TGTGCCAGCAGCTTAGCCGACAGGAACAATGAGCAGTTCTTC.

The chain employs TRBV7-9 and TRBJ2-1, with 8 nucleotides matching TRBD1. This CDR3 region has 15 residues. Looked up from germline, CDR1 is SEHNR and CDR2 is FQNEAQ (reference sequence). Trimming removed 1 base from V and 7 bases from J; junction bases left unmatched: 6. The CDR3 sequence is CASSLGGQGANEQFF. DNA of the CDR3: TGTGCCAGCAGCTTAGGGGGGCAGGGGGCAAATGAGCAGTTCTTC.

The chain carries TRBV19 and TRBJ1-4, with a tentative D call TRBD1 (5 bases). CDR1 and CDR2 (germline): LNHDA, SQIVND (reference sequence). Trimming cost V 6 bases and J 0 bases, with 20 bases left between them. This CDR3 is 18 amino acids long. In DNA form, the CDR3 reads TGTGCCAGTAGATCTCCGGGACTCCCTCCTTCAACTAATGAAAAACTGTTTTTT. As protein: CASRSPGLPPSTNEKLFF.

This sequence joins TRBV27 and TRBJ1-1; D perhaps matches TRBD1 (6 bases). CDR1 MNHEY and CDR2 SMNVEV come from the germline V gene (reference sequence). There are 15 residues in the CDR3. V shed 4 bases and J shed 7 bases, with 19 bases lying between them. The CDR3 DNA sequence: TGTGCCAGCAGTTCAATCAGAACCGGACAGCATGAAGCTTTCTTT. It is translated as CASSSIRTGQHEAFF.

This clone was seen once. The V and J genes are TRBV2 and TRBJ2-7; no clear D. The CDR3 length is 11 residues. CDR1 and CDR2 from the germline V gene are SNHLY and FYNNEI. V lost 2 bases and J lost 7, with 6 bases in between. CDR3 bases: TGTGCCAGCAGTGAAAGACAAGAGCAGTACTTC. This codes for CASSERQEQYF.

A single count supports this clone. The chain links TRBV11-3 to TRBJ2-5; D possibly corresponds to TRBD2 (6 bases). The CDR3 has 16 amino acids. CDR1 and CDR2 from the germline V gene are SGHNT and YENEEA. Trimming removed 0 bases from V and 7 bases from J, with 18 bases in between. Written as DNA, the CDR3 is TGTGCCAGCAGCTTAGATTCCCTCGGGGGTAAGGGGACCCAGTACTTC. Its translation: CASSLDSLGGKGTQYF.

V gene TRBV10-3 combines with J gene TRBJ2-1; the match to TRBD1 covers 9 bases. Germline CDR1 ENHRY, CDR2 SYGVKD. V lost 5 bases to trimming and J lost 4 bases; unmatched junction nucleotides: 3. The length of the CDR3 is 14 residues. The DNA for the CDR3 is TGTGCCATCAGTTCGGGACAGGGATACAATGAGCAGTTCTTC. Translated: CAISSGQGYNEQFF.

CDR3 protein: CASSYPRGQGLGGYTF. CDR3 in DNA: TGTGCCAGCAGTTACCCCCGCGGACAGGGGTTAGGCGGCTACACCTTC. The chain uses TRBV6-6 and TRBJ1-2; 9 bases align to TRBD1. The CDR3 runs 16 residues. CDR1 is MNHNY and CDR2 is SVGAGI in the germline V gene (reference sequence). V shed 2 bases and J 8 bases; nucleotides not matched to a gene: 12.

The J gene is TRBJ2-5, the V gene TRBV5-1; 8 positions agree with TRBD1. Trimming took 4 bases from V and 4 from J; bases not matched to a gene: 9. The CDR3 runs 15 residues. Germline assignment: CDR1 SGHRS and CDR2 YFSETQ. In nucleotides, the CDR3 is TGCGCCAGCAGCGGAAGGACAGGGTTTATAGAGACCCAGTACTTC. It yields the protein CASSGRTGFIETQYF.

This sequence joins TRBV27 and TRBJ1-4, with TRBD1 matching 9 bases. The germline gives CDR1 MNHEY, CDR2 SMNVEV (reference sequence). This CDR3 is 16 amino acids long. V shed 10 bases, J shed 6 bases, and the junction held 15 bases outside the gene matches. For the CDR3, the DNA is TGTGCCACCTTTTGGGACAGGGTATTTTTCGATGAAAAACTGTTTTTT. This gives the protein CATFWDRVFFDEKLFF. The full variable domain, its missing parts supplied by reference TRBV27 and TRBJ1-4, is EAQVTQNPRYLITVTGKKLTVTCSQNMNHEYMSWYRQDPGLGLRQIYYSMNVEVTDKGDVPEGYKVSRKEKRNFPLILESPSPNQTSLYFCATFWDRVFFDEKLFFGSGTQLSVL.

The chain joins TRBV12-5 to TRBJ2-6; D remains ambiguous. Germline CDR1 reads LGHNT; CDR2 reads FRNRAP. CDR3 size: 15 residues. V lost 6 bases and J lost 1, with 10 bases in between. CDR3 coding DNA: TGTGCTAGTGGAGCACTATTATCTGGGGCCAACGTCCTGACTTTC. Its protein is CASGALLSGANVLTF.

This clone has only one observation. This CDR3 reads CASSFKGAMQYF. The CDR3 DNA reads as TGTGCCAGCAGTTTTAAGGGGGCGATGCAGTATTTT. V is TRBV27 and J is TRBJ2-3, with 7 bases aligning to TRBD1. CDR3 length: 12 amino acids. Germline assignment: CDR1 MNHEY and CDR2 SMNVEV (reference sequence). V lost 3 bases, J lost 11 bases, and 5 bases stayed unmatched.